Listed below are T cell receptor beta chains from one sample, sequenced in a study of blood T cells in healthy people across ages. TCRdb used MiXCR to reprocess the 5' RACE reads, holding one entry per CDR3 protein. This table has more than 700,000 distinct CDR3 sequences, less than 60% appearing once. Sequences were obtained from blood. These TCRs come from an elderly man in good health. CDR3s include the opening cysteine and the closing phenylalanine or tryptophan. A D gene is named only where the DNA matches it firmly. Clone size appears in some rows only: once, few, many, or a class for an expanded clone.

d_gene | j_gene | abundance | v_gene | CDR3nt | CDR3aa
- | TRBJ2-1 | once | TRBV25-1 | TGTGCCAGCAGTGCCCCAGGAACCCAAGAGACCCAGTTCTTC | CASSAPGTQETQFF
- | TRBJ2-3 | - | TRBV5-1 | TGCGCCAGCAGCTTGAAGACAGCTAGCACAGATACGCAGTATTTT | CASSLKTASTDTQYF
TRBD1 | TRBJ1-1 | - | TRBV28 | TGTGCCAGCGGGGGGACAGGGGTTGTGAACACTGAAGTTTTCTTT | CASGGTGVVNTEVFF
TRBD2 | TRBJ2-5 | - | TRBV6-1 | TGTGCCAGCAGTGGTTTGCCTCCGGGACTAGCGGGAGGCCAATGGCTCCAAGAGACCCAGTACTTC | CASSGLPPGLAGGQWLQETQYF
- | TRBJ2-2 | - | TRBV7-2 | TGTGCCAGCAGCGTACCTGGGGGGGAGCTGTTTTTT | CASSVPGGELFF
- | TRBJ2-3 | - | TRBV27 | TGTGCCAGCAGTCCCCGGTTGGTCGGGGGCACAGATACGCAGTATTTT | CASSPRLVGGTDTQYF
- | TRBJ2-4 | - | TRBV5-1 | TGCGCCAGCAGCCCGCTAGGTAGTGGTGAGTACTTC | CASSPLGSGEYF
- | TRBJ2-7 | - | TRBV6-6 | TGTGCCAGCAGCCTTCAGGGGATTGAGTACGAGCAGTACTTC | CASSLQGIEYEQYF
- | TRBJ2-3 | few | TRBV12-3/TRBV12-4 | TGTGCCAGCGGGGAAGAGAGCACAGATACGCAGTATTTT | CASGEESTDTQYF
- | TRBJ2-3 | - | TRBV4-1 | TGCGCCAGCAGCCCCTTCTTGGATAGTAGCACAGATACGCAGTATTTT | CASSPFLDSSTDTQYF
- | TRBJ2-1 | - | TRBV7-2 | TGTGCCAGCAGCCTCCCGGCCTGGGGTCAAGAGACCCAGTTCTTC | CASSLPAWGQETQFF
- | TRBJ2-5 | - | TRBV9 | TGTGCCAGCAGCGCCCGAGTTGGGGAGACCCAGTACTTC | CASSARVGETQYF
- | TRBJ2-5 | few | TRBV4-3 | TGCGCCAGCAGGGAAGTAGGGGGGAAACAGTACTTC | CASREVGGKQYF
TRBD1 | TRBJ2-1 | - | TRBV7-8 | TGTGCCAGCAGCGCACCGGGACAGGGGATTAACAATGAGCAGTTCTTC | CASSAPGQGINNEQFF
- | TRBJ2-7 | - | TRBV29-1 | TGCAGCGTTGAAGATGGCAGGGGGGGAGACGAGCAGTACTTC | CSVEDGRGGDEQYF
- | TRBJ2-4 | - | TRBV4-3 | TGCGCCAGCAGCCAGGGTTGGGGGGCTAGCGTACCCTACGGGCAGTACTTC | CASSQGWGASVPYGQYF
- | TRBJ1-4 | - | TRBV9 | TGTGCCAGCGGCGTAGGGACGGCTGCAACTAATGAAAAACTGTTTTTT | CASGVGTAATNEKLFF
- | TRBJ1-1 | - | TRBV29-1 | TGCAGCGCCCGGGTTAGACGGGCCGACTTGAACACTGAAGCTTTCTTT | CSARVRRADLNTEAFF
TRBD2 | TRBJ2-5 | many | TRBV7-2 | TGTGCCAGCAGCGTATCGGGACTAGCGGGAGCCTCGGGGGAGACCCAGTACTTC | CASSVSGLAGASGETQYF
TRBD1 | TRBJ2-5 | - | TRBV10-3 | TGTGCCATCAGTGAGCCCGGGACAGGCCCACAAGAGACCCAGTACTTC | CAISEPGTGPQETQYF
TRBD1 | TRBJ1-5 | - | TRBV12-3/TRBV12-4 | TGTGCCAGCACCCGGGACAGGGTTGATCAGCCCCAGCATTTT | CASTRDRVDQPQHF
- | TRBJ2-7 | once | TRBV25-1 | TGTGTCAGCAGTAGGGGAAGCGCCTACGAGCAGTACTTC | CVSSRGSAYEQYF
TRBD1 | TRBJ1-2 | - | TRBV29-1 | TGCAGCGTTGGAGATCCAGGGGGAATTTGGGGCTACACCTTC | CSVGDPGGIWGYTF
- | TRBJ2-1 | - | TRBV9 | TGTGCCAGCAGCGTAGGGTCTAGCCGTGAGCAGTTCTTC | CASSVGSSREQFF
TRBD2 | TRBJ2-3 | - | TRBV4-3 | TGCGCCAGCAGCCAAGATCCCAGCGGGGGGGCAGATACGCAGTATTTT | CASSQDPSGGADTQYF
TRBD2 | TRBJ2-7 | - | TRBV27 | TGTGCCAGCAGGCCGAGCGGGAGGGCCTACGAGCAGTACTTC | CASRPSGRAYEQYF
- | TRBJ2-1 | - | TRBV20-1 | TGCAGTGCTAGGATGATATACAATGAGCAGTTCTTC | CSARMIYNEQFF
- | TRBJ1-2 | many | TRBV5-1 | TGCGCCAGCAGCTTGGCCCCGGCGGTTAACTATGGCTACACCTTC | CASSLAPAVNYGYTF
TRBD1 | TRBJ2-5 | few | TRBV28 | TGTGCCAGCAGGACTACGGGACAGGGTGGGGAGACCCAGTACTTC | CASRTTGQGGETQYF
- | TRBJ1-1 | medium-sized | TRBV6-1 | TGTGCCAGCAGTGAAACGACCGTTGAAGCTTTCTTT | CASSETTVEAFF
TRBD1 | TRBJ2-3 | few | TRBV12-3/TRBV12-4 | TGTGCCAGCAGTCCCGGACAGGACACAGATACGCAGTATTTT | CASSPGQDTDTQYF
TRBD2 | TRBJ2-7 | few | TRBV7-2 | TGTGCCAGCAGCTTAGTCTGGACTAGCGGGAGACCCTACGAGCAGTACTTC | CASSLVWTSGRPYEQYF
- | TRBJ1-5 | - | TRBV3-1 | TGTGCCAGCTCGACCGGGGATCAGCCCCAGCATTTT | CASSTGDQPQHF
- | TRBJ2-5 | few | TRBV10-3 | TGTGCCATCAGTGACCGTGAAGGGCTAGAGACCCAGTACTTC | CAISDREGLETQYF
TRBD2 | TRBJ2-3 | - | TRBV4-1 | TGCGCCAGCAGCGATAAGGGACTAGCCCGACCTGATACGCAGTATTTT | CASSDKGLARPDTQYF
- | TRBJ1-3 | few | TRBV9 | TGTGCCAGCAGCCCACTCCGGAGCTCTGGAAACACCATATATTTT | CASSPLRSSGNTIYF
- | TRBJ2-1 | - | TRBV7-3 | TGTGCCAGCAGCTTAAGTGTAGGGGGAGGGAACAATGAGCAGTTCTTC | CASSLSVGGGNNEQFF
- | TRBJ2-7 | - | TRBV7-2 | TGTGCCAGCAGCTATTTTACTCAGAGCGAGCAGTACTTC | CASSYFTQSEQYF
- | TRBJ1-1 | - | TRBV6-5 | TGTGCCAGCAGTCCCCAAGCAGGGGTCCCCACTGAAGCTTTCTTT | CASSPQAGVPTEAFF
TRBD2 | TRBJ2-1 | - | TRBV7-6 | TGTGCCAGCAGCGAAACTAGCGGGAGCTACAATGGGCAGTTCTTC | CASSETSGSYNGQFF
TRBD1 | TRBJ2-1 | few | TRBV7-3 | TGTGCCAGCAGCTTAGGAAGGACAGGGGGCATGAATGAGCAGTTCTTC | CASSLGRTGGMNEQFF
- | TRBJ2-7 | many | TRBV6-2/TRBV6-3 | TGTGCCAGCAGGACCGTACGGACCTACGAGCAGTACTTC | CASRTVRTYEQYF
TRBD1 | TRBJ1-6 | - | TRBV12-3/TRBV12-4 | TGTGCCGGCAGTCTACAGGGGGATAATTCACCCCTCCACTTT | CAGSLQGDNSPLHF
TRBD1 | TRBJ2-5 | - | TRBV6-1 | TGTGCCAGCAGTGACCGGGGGACAGGGGGCCGAGAGACCCAGTACTTC | CASSDRGTGGRETQYF
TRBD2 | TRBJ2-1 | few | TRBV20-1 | TGCAGTGCTAGACCGGGACTAGGGAGTCTCAATGAGCAGTTCTTC | CSARPGLGSLNEQFF
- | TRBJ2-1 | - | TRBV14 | TGTGCCAGCAGCTTTCCCCGTGGGGAGCAGTTCTTC | CASSFPRGEQFF
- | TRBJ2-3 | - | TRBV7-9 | TGTGCCAGCAGCGCGACTTCTCGGACTAGCACAGATACGCAGTATTTT | CASSATSRTSTDTQYF
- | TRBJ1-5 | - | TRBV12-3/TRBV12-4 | TGTGCCAGCAGACCAGGGGATCAGCCCCAGCATTTT | CASRPGDQPQHF
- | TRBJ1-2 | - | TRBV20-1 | TGCAGTGCTAGGTTATTGGTAGGGGGTTTGTATGGCTACACCTTC | CSARLLVGGLYGYTF
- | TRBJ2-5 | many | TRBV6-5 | TGTGCCAGCAGTTACTCAGGATTCCAGTACTTC | CASSYSGFQYF
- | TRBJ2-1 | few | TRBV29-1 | TGCAGCGCCCTGAGGCTGGGCTCCTACAATGAGCAGTTCTTC | CSALRLGSYNEQFF
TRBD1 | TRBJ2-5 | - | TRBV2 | TGTGCCAGCAGTGAACAGGGGACAGGTAACAATGAGCAGTACTTC | CASSEQGTGNNEQYF
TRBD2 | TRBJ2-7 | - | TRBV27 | TGTGCCAGCAGTTACCGTAGCGGGATATACAATGAGCAGTACTTC | CASSYRSGIYNEQYF